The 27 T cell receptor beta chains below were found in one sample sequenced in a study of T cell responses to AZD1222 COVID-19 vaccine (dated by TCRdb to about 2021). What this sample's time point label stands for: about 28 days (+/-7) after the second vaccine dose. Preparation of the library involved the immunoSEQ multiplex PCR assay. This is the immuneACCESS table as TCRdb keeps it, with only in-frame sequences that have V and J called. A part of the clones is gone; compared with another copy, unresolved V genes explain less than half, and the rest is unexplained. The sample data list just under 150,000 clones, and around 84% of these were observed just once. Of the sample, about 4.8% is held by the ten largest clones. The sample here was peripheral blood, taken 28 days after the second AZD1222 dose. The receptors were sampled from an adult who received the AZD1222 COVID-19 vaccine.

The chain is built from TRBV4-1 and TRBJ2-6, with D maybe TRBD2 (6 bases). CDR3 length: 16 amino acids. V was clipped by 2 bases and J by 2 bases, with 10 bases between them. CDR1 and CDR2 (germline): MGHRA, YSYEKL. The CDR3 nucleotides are TGCGCCAGCAGCCAACAGGGAGGTACTGGGGCCAACGTCCTGACTTTC. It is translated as CASSQQGGTGANVLTF.

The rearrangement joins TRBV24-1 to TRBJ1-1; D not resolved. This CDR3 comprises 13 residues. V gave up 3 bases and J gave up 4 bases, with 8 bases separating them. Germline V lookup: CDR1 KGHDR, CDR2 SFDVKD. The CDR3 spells CATSDVHTTEAFF. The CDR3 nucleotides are TGTGCCACCAGTGATGTTCATACCACTGAAGCTTTCTTT.

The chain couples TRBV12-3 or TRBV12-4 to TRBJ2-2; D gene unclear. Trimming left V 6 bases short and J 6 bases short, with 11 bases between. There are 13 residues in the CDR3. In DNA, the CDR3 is TGTGCCAGCAGGATCGCGGCCGCCGGGGAGCTGTTTTTT. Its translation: CASRIAAAGELFF.

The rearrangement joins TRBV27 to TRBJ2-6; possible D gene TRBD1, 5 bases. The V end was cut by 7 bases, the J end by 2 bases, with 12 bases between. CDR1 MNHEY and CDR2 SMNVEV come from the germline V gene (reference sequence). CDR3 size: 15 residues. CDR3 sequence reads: CASTSGSAGANVLTF. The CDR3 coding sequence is TGTGCCAGCACCTCAGGGTCAGCTGGGGCCAACGTCCTGACTTTC.

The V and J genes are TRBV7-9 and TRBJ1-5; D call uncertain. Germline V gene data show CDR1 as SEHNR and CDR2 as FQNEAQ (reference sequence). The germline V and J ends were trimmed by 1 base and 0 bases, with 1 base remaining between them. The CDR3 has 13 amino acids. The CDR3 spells CASSLDSNQPQHF. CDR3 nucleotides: TGTGCCAGCAGCTTAGATAGCAATCAGCCCCAGCATTTT. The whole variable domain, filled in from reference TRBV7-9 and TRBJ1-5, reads DTGVSQNPRHKITKRGQNVTFRCDPISEHNRLYWYRQTLGQGPEFLTYFQNEAQLEKSRLLSDRFSAERPKGSFSTLEIQRTEQGDSAMYLCASSLDSNQPQHFGDGTRLSIL.

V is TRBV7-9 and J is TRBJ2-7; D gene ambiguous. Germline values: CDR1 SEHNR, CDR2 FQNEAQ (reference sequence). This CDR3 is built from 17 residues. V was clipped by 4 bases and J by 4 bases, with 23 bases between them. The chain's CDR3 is CASSSGVLGGILYEQYF. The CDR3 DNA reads TGTGCCAGCAGCTCGGGCGTATTAGGCGGAATCTTATACGAGCAGTACTTC.

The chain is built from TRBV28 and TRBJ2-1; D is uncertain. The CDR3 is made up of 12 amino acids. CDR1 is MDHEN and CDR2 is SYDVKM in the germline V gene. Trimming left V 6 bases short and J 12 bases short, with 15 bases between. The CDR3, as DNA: TGTGCCAGCAGCTCCGAGAGCTCTAGGCAGTTCTTC. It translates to CASSSESSRQFF.

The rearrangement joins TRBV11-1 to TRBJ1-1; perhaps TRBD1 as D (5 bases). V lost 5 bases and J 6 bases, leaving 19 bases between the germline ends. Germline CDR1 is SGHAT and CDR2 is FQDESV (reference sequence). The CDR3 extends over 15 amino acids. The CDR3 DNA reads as TGTGCCAGCAGCCTACCCGAACAGGTGGGCGCTGAAGCTTTCTTT. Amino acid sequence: CASSLPEQVGAEAFF.

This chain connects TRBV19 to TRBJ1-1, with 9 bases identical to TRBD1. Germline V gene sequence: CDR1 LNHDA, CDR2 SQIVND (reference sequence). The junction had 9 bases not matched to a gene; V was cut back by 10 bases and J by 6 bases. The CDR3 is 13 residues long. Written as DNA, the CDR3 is TGTGCCACTCATCCACAGGGGGCATCTGAAGCTTTCTTT. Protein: CATHPQGASEAFF.

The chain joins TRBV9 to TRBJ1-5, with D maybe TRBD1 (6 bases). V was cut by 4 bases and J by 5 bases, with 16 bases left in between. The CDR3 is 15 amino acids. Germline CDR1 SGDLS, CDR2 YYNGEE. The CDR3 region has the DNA TGTGCCAGCAGCTTAGGGGGGGAGTCTTATCAGCCCCAGCATTTT. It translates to CASSLGGESYQPQHF.

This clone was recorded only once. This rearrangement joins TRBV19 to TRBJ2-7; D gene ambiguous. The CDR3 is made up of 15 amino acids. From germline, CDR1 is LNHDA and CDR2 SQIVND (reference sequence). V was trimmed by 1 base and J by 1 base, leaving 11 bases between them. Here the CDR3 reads CASSIAGSGSYEQYF. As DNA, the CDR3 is TGTGCCAGTAGTATAGCGGGCAGTGGATCCTACGAGCAGTACTTC.

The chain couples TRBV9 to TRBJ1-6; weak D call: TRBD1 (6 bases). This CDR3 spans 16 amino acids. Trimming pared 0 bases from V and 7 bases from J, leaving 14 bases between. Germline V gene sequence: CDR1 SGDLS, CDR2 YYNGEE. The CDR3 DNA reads TGTGCCAGCAGCGTAGAAGTTATGGGGGCCAATTCACCCCTCCACTTT. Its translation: CASSVEVMGANSPLHF.

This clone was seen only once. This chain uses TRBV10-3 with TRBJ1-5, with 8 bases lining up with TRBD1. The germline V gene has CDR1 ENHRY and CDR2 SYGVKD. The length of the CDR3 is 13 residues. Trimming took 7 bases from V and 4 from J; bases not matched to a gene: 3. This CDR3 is CAIKGTGNQPQHF. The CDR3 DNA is TGTGCCATCAAGGGGACAGGTAATCAGCCCCAGCATTTT.

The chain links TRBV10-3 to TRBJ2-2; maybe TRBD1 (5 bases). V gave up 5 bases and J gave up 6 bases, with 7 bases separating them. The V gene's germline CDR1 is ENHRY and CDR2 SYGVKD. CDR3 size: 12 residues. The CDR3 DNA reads TGTGCCATCAGTCAGGGTGCCGGGGAGCTGTTTTTT. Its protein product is CAISQGAGELFF.

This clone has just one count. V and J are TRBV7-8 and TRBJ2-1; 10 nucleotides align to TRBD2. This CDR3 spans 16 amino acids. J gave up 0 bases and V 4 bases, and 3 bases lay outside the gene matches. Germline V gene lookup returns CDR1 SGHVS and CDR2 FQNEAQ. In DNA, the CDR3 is TGTGCCAGCAGCTCCCTAGCGGGGGTCTCCTACAATGAGCAGTTCTTC. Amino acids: CASSSLAGVSYNEQFF.

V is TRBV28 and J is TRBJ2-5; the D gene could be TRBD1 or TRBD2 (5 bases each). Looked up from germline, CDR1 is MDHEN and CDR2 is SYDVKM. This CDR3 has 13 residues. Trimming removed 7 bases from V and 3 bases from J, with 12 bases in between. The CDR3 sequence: CASTRRGKETQYF. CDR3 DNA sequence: TGTGCCAGCACCCGACGGGGCAAAGAGACCCAGTACTTC.

The CDR3 is CASSLGTGGAEAFF. The CDR3 DNA sequence: TGTGCCAGCAGCCTAGGGACAGGGGGAGCTGAAGCTTTCTTT. The chain employs TRBV3-1 (or the pseudogene TRBV3-2) and TRBJ1-1, with 11 bases identical to TRBD1. CDR3 length: 14 residues. Germline values: CDR1 LGHDT, CDR2 YNNKEL (reference sequence). The J segment lost 6 bases and the V segment lost 4 bases, leaving 4 bases of the junction unmatched.

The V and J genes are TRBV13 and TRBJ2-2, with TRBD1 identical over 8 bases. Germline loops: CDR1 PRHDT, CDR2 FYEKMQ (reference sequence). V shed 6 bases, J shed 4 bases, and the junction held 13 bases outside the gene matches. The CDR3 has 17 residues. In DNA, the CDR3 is TGTGCCAGCAGAGGACCTGGACAGGGCCGGATCACCGGGGAGCTGTTTTTT. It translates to CASRGPGQGRITGELFF. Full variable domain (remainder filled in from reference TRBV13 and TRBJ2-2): AAGVIQSPRHLIKEKRETATLKCYPIPRHDTVYWYQQGPGQDPQFLISFYEKMQSDKGSIPDRFSAQQFSDYHSELNMSSLELGDSALYFCASRGPGQGRITGELFFGEGSRLTVL.

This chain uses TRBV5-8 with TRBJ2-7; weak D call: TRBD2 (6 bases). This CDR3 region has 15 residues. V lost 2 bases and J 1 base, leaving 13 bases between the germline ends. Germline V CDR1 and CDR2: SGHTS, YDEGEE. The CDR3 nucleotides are TGTGCCAGCAGCTTAGGAACGCGGGGTTCCTACGAGCAGTACTTC. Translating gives CASSLGTRGSYEQYF.

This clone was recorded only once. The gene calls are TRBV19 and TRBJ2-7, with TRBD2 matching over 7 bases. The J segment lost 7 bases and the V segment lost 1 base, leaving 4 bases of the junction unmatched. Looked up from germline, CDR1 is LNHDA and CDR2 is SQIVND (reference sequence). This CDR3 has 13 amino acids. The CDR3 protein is CASSIASGVEQYF. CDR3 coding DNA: TGTGCCAGTAGTATAGCCAGCGGGGTGGAGCAGTACTTC. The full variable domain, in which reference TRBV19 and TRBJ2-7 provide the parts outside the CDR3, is DGGITQSPKYLFRKEGQNVTLSCEQNLNHDAMYWYRQDPGQGLRLIYYSQIVNDFQKGDIAEGYSVSREKKESFPLTVTSAQKNPTAFYLCASSIASGVEQYFGPGTRLTVT.

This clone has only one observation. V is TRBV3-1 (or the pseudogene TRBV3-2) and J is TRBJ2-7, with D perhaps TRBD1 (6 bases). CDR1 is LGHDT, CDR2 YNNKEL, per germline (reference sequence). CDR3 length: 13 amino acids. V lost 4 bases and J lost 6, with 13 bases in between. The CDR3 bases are TGTGCCAGCAGCCCCGGGACAATCGCCGAGCAGTACTTC. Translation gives CASSPGTIAEQYF.

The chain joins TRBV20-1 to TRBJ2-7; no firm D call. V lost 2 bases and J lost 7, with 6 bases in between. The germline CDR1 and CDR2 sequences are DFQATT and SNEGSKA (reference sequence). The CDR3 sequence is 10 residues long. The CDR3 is CSARKEEQYF. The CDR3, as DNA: TGCAGTGCTAGAAAGGAGGAGCAGTACTTC.

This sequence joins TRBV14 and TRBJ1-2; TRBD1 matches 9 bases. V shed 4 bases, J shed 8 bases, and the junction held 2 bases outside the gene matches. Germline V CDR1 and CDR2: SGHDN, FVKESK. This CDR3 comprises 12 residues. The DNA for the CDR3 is TGTGCCAGCAGCCGGGACAGGGTAGGCTACACCTTC. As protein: CASSRDRVGYTF.

CDR3 bases: TGCAGCGTTGAAGGCCAGTACAACTATGGCTACACCTTC. Translating it yields CSVEGQYNYGYTF. The chain has TRBV29-1 and TRBJ1-2; D is unclear. CDR3 length: 13 amino acids. Trimming stripped 1 base from V and 2 bases from J, with 8 bases between. Germline loops: CDR1 SQVTM, CDR2 ANQGSEA.

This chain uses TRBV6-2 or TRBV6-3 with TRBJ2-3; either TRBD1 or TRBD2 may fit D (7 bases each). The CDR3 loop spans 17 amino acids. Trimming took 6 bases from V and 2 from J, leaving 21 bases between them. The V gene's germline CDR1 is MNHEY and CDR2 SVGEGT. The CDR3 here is CASSPRQGGVNTDTQYF. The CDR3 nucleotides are TGTGCCAGCAGCCCTCGACAGGGAGGGGTCAACACAGATACGCAGTATTTT.

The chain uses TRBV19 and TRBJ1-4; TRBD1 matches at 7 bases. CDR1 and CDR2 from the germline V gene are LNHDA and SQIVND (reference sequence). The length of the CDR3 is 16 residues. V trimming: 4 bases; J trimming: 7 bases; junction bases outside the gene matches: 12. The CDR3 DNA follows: TGTGCCAGTAGTACACTCGGGACAGTTTCGGGTGAAAAACTGTTTTTT. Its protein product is CASSTLGTVSGEKLFF.

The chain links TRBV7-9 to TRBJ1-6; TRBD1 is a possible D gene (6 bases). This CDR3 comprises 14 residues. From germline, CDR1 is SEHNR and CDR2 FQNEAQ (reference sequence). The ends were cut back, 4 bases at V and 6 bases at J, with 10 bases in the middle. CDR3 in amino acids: CASSSQGSNSPLHF. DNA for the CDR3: TGTGCCAGCAGCTCACAGGGATCTAATTCACCCCTCCACTTT.